This T cell receptor (beta chain) was captured by sequencing in a study of response to subunit inactivated influenza vaccine. This clonotype was observed a handful of times. Its target is not known. One entry per CDR3 protein results from TCRdb running MiXCR on the RT-PCR reads. The table includes 600,000 to 850,000 distinct CDR3 sequences, 12% to 15% detected once. Study-wide results and caveats: Only a handful of new T cells, the authors suggested, are recruited with each seasonal influenza vaccination.

Germline V gives CDR1 SNHLY, CDR2 FYNNEI. This CDR3 has 13 amino acids. The ends were cut back, 6 bases at V and 6 bases at J, with 12 bases in the middle. The J gene is TRBJ2-1, the V gene TRBV2; the D gene is possibly TRBD1 (5 bases). The input for sequencing was PBMCs from blood, taken around two weeks before vaccination. This sequence was found in a man in his forties or fifties who received an inactivated influenza vaccine. The CDR3 here is CASSADSFNEQFF. The CDR3 bases are TGTGCCAGCAGCGCAGACAGCTTCAATGAGCAGTTCTTC.